The 32 T cell receptor beta chains listed next were all sequenced from one sample in a study of T cell changes during pregnancy in multiple sclerosis. Here immunoSEQ multiplex PCR was the method, and the copy in TCRdb shows in-frame clones only, minus some. Of 35,000 to 55,000 clones in the sample, 80% to 95% were seen once. This specimen consisted of CD4+ T cells from peripheral blood mononuclear cells, obtained before pregnancy. The receptors stem from a female donor with multiple sclerosis, enrolled in a pregnancy study.

V gene TRBV5-8 combines with J gene TRBJ1-6, with 8 bases aligning to TRBD1. Germline V gene data show CDR1 as SGHTS and CDR2 as YDEGEE. The CDR3 sequence is 14 residues long. The V gene end was trimmed by 4 bases and the J gene end by 8 bases; junction bases not matched to a gene: 5. DNA for the CDR3: TGTGCCAGCAGCGAAGACAGGGGAGATTCACCCCTCCACTTT. As protein: CASSEDRGDSPLHF.

This clone came up a few times. The J gene is TRBJ1-5, the V gene TRBV6-1; D is unresolved. This CDR3 is 12 amino acids long. Germline assignment: CDR1 MNHNS and CDR2 SASEGT. V lost 2 bases and J lost 5, with 4 bases in between. CDR3 sequence: CASSEPYQPQHF. DNA of the CDR3: TGTGCCAGCAGTGAACCCTATCAGCCCCAGCATTTT.

V is TRBV6-5 and J is TRBJ1-1, with a weak D call TRBD1 (5 bases). The V end was cut by 3 bases, the J end by 3 bases, with 14 bases between. Germline CDR1 is MNHEY and CDR2 is SVGAGI. The CDR3 totals 15 residues. CDR3 sequence: CASSYRGRAYTEAFF. The CDR3 DNA reads TGTGCCAGCAGTTATAGGGGCAGGGCGTACACTGAAGCTTTCTTT.

The rearrangement links TRBV19 to TRBJ2-7; 7 positions match TRBD1. Losses at the gene ends were 5 bases for V and 1 base for J; bases not matched to a gene: 5. From germline, CDR1 is LNHDA and CDR2 SQIVND (reference sequence). The CDR3 consists of 14 residues. Here the CDR3 reads CASSLWGQSYEQYF. CDR3 in DNA: TGTGCCAGTAGTTTATGGGGACAGTCCTACGAGCAGTACTTC. Filled out from reference TRBV19 and TRBJ2-7, the complete variable domain reads DGGITQSPKYLFRKEGQNVTLSCEQNLNHDAMYWYRQDPGQGLRLIYYSQIVNDFQKGDIAEGYSVSREKKESFPLTVTSAQKNPTAFYLCASSLWGQSYEQYFGPGTRLTVT.

In this sample, this clone turned up a few times. This chain uses TRBV4-1 with TRBJ2-7; TRBD1 is a possible D gene (6 bases). The germline V and J ends were trimmed by 2 bases and 5 bases, with 13 bases remaining between them. Germline assignment: CDR1 MGHRA and CDR2 YSYEKL. The CDR3 covers 14 residues. For the CDR3, the DNA is TGCGCCAGCAGCCAACTTTCGACAGGTAACGAGCAGTACTTC. Its translation: CASSQLSTGNEQYF.

The J gene is TRBJ1-2, the V gene TRBV19; 10 bases line up with TRBD1. This CDR3 has 13 amino acids. Germline V gives CDR1 LNHDA, CDR2 SQIVND (reference sequence). The J segment lost 3 bases and the V segment lost 6 bases, leaving 1 base of the junction unmatched. CDR3 nucleotides: TGTGCCAGTAGCGGGACAGGGGACTATGGCTACACCTTC. It encodes CASSGTGDYGYTF.

This rearrangement joins TRBV7-3 to TRBJ2-2; 7 bases match TRBD2. CDR1 is SGHTA, CDR2 FQGTGA, per germline. The trim removed 4 bases at V and 3 bases at J, leaving 8 bases unmatched. This CDR3 is 16 amino acids long. The CDR3 is CASSSPGGGDTGELFF. CDR3 bases: TGTGCCAGCAGCTCACCCGGGGGAGGGGACACCGGGGAGCTGTTTTTT. Supplemented by reference TRBV7-3 and TRBJ2-2, the full variable domain reads GAGVSQTPSNKVTEKGKYVELRCDPISGHTALYWYRQSLGQGPEFLIYFQGTGAADDSGLPNDRFFAVRPEGSVSTLKIQRTERGDSAVYLCASSSPGGGDTGELFFGEGSRLTVL.

The gene calls are TRBV7-3 and TRBJ2-2; D possibly corresponds to TRBD2 (6 bases). The CDR3 sequence is 16 residues long. Germline CDR1 and CDR2: SGHTA and FQGTGA. Trimming removed 1 base from V and 2 bases from J, with 11 bases in between. The CDR3 bases are TGTGCCAGCAGCTTAAGTCCAGCGGGTAACACCGGGGAGCTGTTTTTT. Protein product: CASSLSPAGNTGELFF.

The J gene is TRBJ1-1, the V gene TRBV18, with 11 bases that match TRBD1. J gave up 1 base and V 4 bases, and 2 bases lay outside the gene matches. The CDR3 loop spans 15 amino acids. In germline, CDR1 is KGHSH, CDR2 LQKENI. CDR3: CASSQGQGENTEAFF. CDR3 sequence (DNA): TGTGCCAGCTCACAGGGACAGGGGGAGAACACTGAAGCTTTCTTT.

The sample holds a few counts of this clone. This chain uses TRBV27 with TRBJ2-1, with D unresolved. Germline CDR1 MNHEY, CDR2 SMNVEV (reference sequence). This CDR3 has 12 amino acids. V was pared by 3 bases and J by 10 bases, with 10 bases between. In DNA form, the CDR3 reads TGTGCCAGCAGTTTCGAGGCGCCAGAGCAGTTCTTC. Translation gives CASSFEAPEQFF.

This clone qualifies as large. The gene calls are TRBV7-8 and TRBJ1-5; D not certain. This CDR3 is built from 16 residues. Germline V CDR1 and CDR2: SGHVS, FQNEAQ. V lost 3 bases to trimming and J lost 1 base, with 13 bases between them. The CDR3, as DNA: TGTGCCAGCAGCTTCTCCGGGTTGAACAGCAATCAGCCCCAGCATTTT. Amino acids: CASSFSGLNSNQPQHF.

The chain couples TRBV30 to TRBJ1-1; D unclear. The ends were cut back, 5 bases at V and 0 bases at J, with 10 bases in the middle. CDR1 GTSNPN and CDR2 SVGIG come from the germline V gene (reference sequence). CDR3 size: 13 residues. In DNA form, the CDR3 reads TGTGCCTGGGCGAGCGGATTGAACACTGAAGCTTTCTTT. This codes for CAWASGLNTEAFF.

This clone was seen more than once but under ten times. This chain joins TRBV9 and TRBJ2-3; 7 bases map to TRBD1. The CDR3 sequence is 14 residues long. Germline assignment: CDR1 SGDLS and CDR2 YYNGEE. Trimming took 3 bases from V and 2 from J; bases not matched to a gene: 3. CDR3 nucleotides: TGTGCCAGCAGCGCGGGACAGTTCACAGATACGCAGTATTTT. Its translation: CASSAGQFTDTQYF.

The gene calls are TRBV5-5 and TRBJ2-1; 8 bases agree with TRBD1. This CDR3 has 15 amino acids. Germline assignment: CDR1 SGHKS and CDR2 YYEKEE (reference sequence). V trimming: 6 bases; J trimming: 4 bases; junction bases outside the gene matches: 9. The CDR3 coding sequence is TGTGCCAGCATCCCCCAGGGGGCAACGTACAATGAGCAGTTCTTC. Translation: CASIPQGATYNEQFF. The full variable domain, with the rest looked up from reference TRBV5-5 and TRBJ2-1, is DAGVTQSPTHLIKTRGQQVTLRCSPISGHKSVSWYQQVLGQGPQFIFQYYEKEERGRGNFPDRFSARQFPNYSSELNVNALLLGDSALYLCASIPQGATYNEQFFGPGTRLTVL.

This clone was seen once. The CDR3 protein is CASSPGQGSLSYEQYF. DNA for the CDR3: TGTGCCAGCTCACCCGGACAGGGGAGCCTGTCCTACGAGCAGTACTTC. This rearrangement joins TRBV18 to TRBJ2-7; 9 bases agree with TRBD1. CDR1 and CDR2 (germline): KGHSH, LQKENI. The J segment lost 1 base and the V segment lost 3 bases, leaving 7 bases of the junction unmatched. The CDR3 is 16 residues long.

J is TRBJ2-5 and V is TRBV4-1, with D maybe TRBD2 (7 bases). The CDR3 is made up of 19 amino acids. The V end was cut by 0 bases, the J end by 5 bases, with 25 bases between. Germline loops: CDR1 MGHRA, CDR2 YSYEKL. The CDR3 DNA reads as TGCGCCAGCAGCCAAGAATTGGGCGGGGGCACGTCACTAAGGGAGACCCAGTACTTC. It encodes CASSQELGGGTSLRETQYF.

This chain joins TRBV5-6 and TRBJ2-7; 8 bases are a match to TRBD2. The CDR3 covers 16 residues. V trimming: 0 bases; J trimming: 7 bases; junction bases outside the gene matches: 12. The V gene's germline CDR1 is SGHDT and CDR2 YYEEEE. CDR3 protein: CASSLAGTSLHGEQYF. Here the CDR3 DNA reads TGTGCCAGCAGCTTGGCCGGGACTAGTCTCCATGGGGAGCAGTACTTC.

V is TRBV7-2 and J is TRBJ2-3, with 8 bases that match TRBD2. The V gene's germline CDR1 is SGHTA and CDR2 FQGNSA. The CDR3 spans 16 residues. The V gene end was trimmed by 1 base and the J gene end by 2 bases; junction bases not matched to a gene: 5. The CDR3 region is CASSLGTSGYTDTQYF. The CDR3 coding sequence is TGTGCCAGCAGCTTAGGTACTAGCGGTTACACAGATACGCAGTATTTT.

In its sample, this clone was seen a few times. The chain recombines TRBV2 with TRBJ1-6, with 7 bases lining up with TRBD1. The CDR3 runs to 13 residues. Germline V CDR1 and CDR2: SNHLY, FYNNEI. J lost 7 bases, V lost 8 bases, and 5 bases had no gene match. The DNA of the CDR3 is TGTGCCAGCTTGTCGACAGGGAATTCACCCCTCCACTTT. This translates into CASLSTGNSPLHF.

The rearrangement uses TRBV9 and TRBJ1-1; TRBD1 aligns across 8 bases. After removal of 0 bases from V and 4 bases from J, the junction contained 8 bases not matched to a gene. CDR1 SGDLS and CDR2 YYNGEE come from the germline V gene. This CDR3 spans 16 amino acids. CDR3 in amino acids: CASSVESGGRGTEAFF. Written as DNA, the CDR3 is TGTGCCAGCAGCGTAGAGTCAGGGGGCAGGGGCACTGAAGCTTTCTTT. The full variable domain, its missing parts supplied by reference TRBV9 and TRBJ1-1, is DSGVTQTPKHLITATGQRVTLRCSPRSGDLSVYWYQQSLDQGLQFLIQYYNGEERAKGNILERFSAQQFPDLHSELNLSSLELGDSALYFCASSVESGGRGTEAFFGQGTRLTVV.

CDR3 DNA: TGTGCCAGCAGCCGAGGCGGACTTAACACCGGGGAGCTGTTTTTT. This gives the protein CASSRGGLNTGELFF. This chain uses TRBV11-3 with TRBJ2-2, with a possible D match to TRBD2 (5 bases). Germline CDR1 reads SGHNT; CDR2 reads YENEEA. The CDR3 runs 15 residues. V was trimmed by 5 bases and J by 2 bases, leaving 12 bases between them.

This sequence joins TRBV7-9 and TRBJ1-1; no firm D call. V lost 1 base, J lost 5 bases, and 11 bases lay in between. The CDR3 totals 14 residues. Per the germline V gene, CDR1 is SEHNR and CDR2 is FQNEAQ (reference sequence). CDR3 bases: TGTGCCAGCAGCTTAGTTCTGGGAGGGACTGAAGCTTTCTTT. The encoded protein is CASSLVLGGTEAFF.

The chain joins TRBV28 to TRBJ2-3, with 7 nucleotides matching TRBD2. This CDR3 has 14 amino acids. Germline values: CDR1 MDHEN, CDR2 SYDVKM. V was clipped by 7 bases and J by 2 bases; unmatched bases: 6. In DNA form, the CDR3 reads TGTGCCAGCAAGGCTAGCGGACCCACAGATACGCAGTATTTT. Its protein is CASKASGPTDTQYF. Supplemented by reference TRBV28 and TRBJ2-3, the full variable domain reads DVKVTQSSRYLVKRTGEKVFLECVQDMDHENMFWYRQDPGLGLRLIYFSYDVKMKEKGDIPEGYSVSREKKERFSLILESASTNQTSMYLCASKASGPTDTQYFGPGTRLTVL.

The chain has TRBV7-2 and TRBJ2-2; D might be TRBD1 (6 bases). CDR1 SGHTA and CDR2 FQGNSA come from the germline V gene. V shed 5 bases and J shed 1 base, with 17 bases lying between them. The CDR3 length is 17 residues. This CDR3 is CASSHLLQGRNTGELFF. The CDR3 DNA reads TGTGCCAGCAGCCATCTACTACAGGGTCGGAACACCGGGGAGCTGTTTTTT. The full variable domain, its missing parts supplied by reference TRBV7-2 and TRBJ2-2, is GAGVSQSPSNKVTEKGKDVELRCDPISGHTALYWYRQSLGQGLEFLIYFQGNSAPDKSGLPSDRFSAERTGGSVSTLTIQRTQQEDSAVYLCASSHLLQGRNTGELFFGEGSRLTVL.

This chain joins TRBV5-1 and TRBJ1-1, with TRBD1 as a possible D gene (5 bases). V lost 1 base and J 2 bases, leaving 21 bases between the germline ends. The CDR3 is made up of 18 amino acids. CDR1 is SGHRS, CDR2 YFSETQ, per germline. The CDR3 region has the DNA TGCGCCAGCAGCTTGAGGGCTCAGGGAGGCCTAGAAAACACTGAAGCTTTCTTT. It encodes CASSLRAQGGLENTEAFF.

DNA for the CDR3: TGTGCCAGCAGCTTGGGGCGGGGGGGAAGAAACACCATATATTTT. This sequence encodes CASSLGRGGRNTIYF. The chain joins TRBV7-8 to TRBJ1-3, with D maybe TRBD1 (5 bases). Germline V CDR1 and CDR2: SGHVS, FQNEAQ. The CDR3 length is 15 residues. Deletions cut 3 bases from V and 5 bases from J, with 14 bases between.

The chain employs TRBV12-5 and TRBJ2-6, with 10 bases matching TRBD1. The CDR3 covers 18 residues. Germline CDR1 LGHNT, CDR2 FRNRAP. J lost 2 bases, V lost 6 bases, and 10 bases had no gene match. The DNA for the CDR3 is TGTGCTAGTGGCTTTGGACAGGGGGAAGGAACTGGGGCCAACGTCCTGACTTTC. It yields the protein CASGFGQGEGTGANVLTF.

In the case of this clone: A read error may account for a junction end that differs from germline. The CDR3 is CASSLGTSGRETRYF. The DNA of the CDR3 is TGTGCCAGCAGCCTCGGGACTAGCGGTCGAGAGACCCGGTACTTC. The chain is built from TRBV7-9 and TRBJ2-5; 11 bases line up with TRBD2. Germline CDR1 is SEHNR and CDR2 is FQNEAQ (reference sequence). CDR3 length: 15 residues.

V and J are TRBV19 and TRBJ2-7, with D uncertain. Germline V CDR1 and CDR2: LNHDA, SQIVND (reference sequence). The CDR3 sequence is 12 residues long. V lost 1 base, J lost 5 bases, and 6 bases lay in between. This CDR3 reads CASSIVPNEQYF. Written as DNA, the CDR3 is TGTGCCAGTAGTATAGTCCCTAACGAGCAGTACTTC.

J is TRBJ1-4 and V is TRBV29-1; weak D call: TRBD1 (6 bases). The CDR3 covers 15 residues. V was trimmed by 4 bases and J by 8 bases, leaving 20 bases between them. CDR1 and CDR2 from the germline V gene are SQVTM and ANQGSEA. The CDR3 loop reads CSVGGGGAQGEKLFF. The CDR3 region has the DNA TGCAGCGTTGGGGGAGGGGGAGCACAAGGGGAAAAACTGTTTTTT.

In DNA form, the CDR3 reads TGCGCCAGCATGGGCGGGACTAGAGATACGCAGTATTTT. Amino acids: CASMGGTRDTQYF. V gene TRBV10-1 combines with J gene TRBJ2-3; 8 nucleotides line up with TRBD2. V was pared by 7 bases and J by 5 bases, with 5 bases of the junction left unmatched. Germline CDR1 and CDR2: WNHNN and SYGVQD (reference sequence). The CDR3 consists of 13 residues.

Only one count was recorded for this clone. This chain uses TRBV7-3 with TRBJ2-1; D is possibly TRBD2 (6 bases). The CDR3 runs 16 residues. V lost 1 base to trimming and J lost 0 bases, with 10 bases between them. Germline V gene lookup returns CDR1 SGHTA and CDR2 FQGTGA. The CDR3 sequence: CASSLMGTPSYNEQFF. The CDR3 nucleotides are TGTGCCAGCAGCTTAATGGGGACTCCCTCCTACAATGAGCAGTTCTTC.